One and the same sample provided the 4 T cell receptor beta chains below, sequenced in a study of blood T cell repertoires in COVID-19. Assay used: immunoSEQ multiplex PCR; TCRdb lists only in-frame clones, some missing. The data show over 200,000 clones, 85% seen once. The specimen was PBMCs or T cells enriched from blood (not recorded which). The receptors were sampled from a man in his forties or fifties who had recovered from COVID-19.

This rearrangement joins TRBV7-9 to TRBJ2-6; D gene ambiguous. This CDR3 has 16 residues. Germline-derived CDR1 and CDR2 are SEHNR and FQNEAQ (reference sequence). V lost 1 base to trimming and J lost 0 bases, with 7 bases between them. The DNA of the CDR3 is TGTGCCAGCAGCTTAGATAGAACCTCTGGGGCCAACGTCCTGACTTTC. This gives the protein CASSLDRTSGANVLTF.

The gene calls are TRBV3-1 (or the pseudogene TRBV3-2) and TRBJ1-2; 7 bases agree with TRBD1. The V gene's germline CDR1 is LGHDT and CDR2 YNNKEL (reference sequence). Trimming removed 7 bases from V and 4 bases from J; junction bases left unmatched: 9. The CDR3 is 14 residues long. The CDR3 reads CASTPDQGGYGYTF. As DNA, the CDR3 is TGTGCCAGCACCCCCGACCAGGGGGGCTATGGCTACACCTTC.

The chain carries TRBV6-5 and TRBJ2-3, with D unclear. V lost 5 bases to trimming and J lost 7 bases, with 13 bases between them. CDR1 and CDR2 from the germline V gene are MNHEY and SVGAGI. The CDR3 runs to 13 residues. CDR3 sequence reads: CASSREWAHTQYF. In DNA, the CDR3 is TGTGCCAGCAGTAGAGAGTGGGCACATACGCAGTATTTT.

The chain recombines TRBV5-5 with TRBJ1-2, with 7 bases identical to TRBD1. The J segment lost 0 bases and the V segment lost 4 bases, leaving 6 bases of the junction unmatched. Germline V gene lookup returns CDR1 SGHKS and CDR2 YYEKEE (reference sequence). The CDR3 consists of 15 residues. CDR3 DNA sequence: TGTGCCAGCAGCCTATGGGACAGCACTAACTATGGCTACACCTTC. This encodes CASSLWDSTNYGYTF. The full variable domain, rest sourced from reference TRBV5-5 and TRBJ1-2, is DAGVTQSPTHLIKTRGQQVTLRCSPISGHKSVSWYQQVLGQGPQFIFQYYEKEERGRGNFPDRFSARQFPNYSSELNVNALLLGDSALYLCASSLWDSTNYGYTFGSGTRLTVV.